The 6 T cell receptor beta chains below all came from one sample that was sequenced in a study of breast tumors, draining lymph nodes, adjacent tissues. In TCRdb, the multiplex PCR reads were re-called with MiXCR into one record per CDR3 protein. The sample has roughly 110,000 distinct CDR3 sequences, 30% seen once. Samples came from axillary lymph nodes draining the breast cancer. The sequenced sample was axillary lymph node tissue. These TCRs come from a female donor with breast cancer. Some clones in this sample may be carry-over from other donors' samples.

This clonotype was picked up many times. This chain uses TRBV15 with TRBJ2-1; 12 nucleotides match TRBD2. The CDR3 loop spans 16 amino acids. V was clipped by 3 bases and J by 3 bases; unmatched bases: 3. Germline V gene sequence: CDR1 LNHNV, CDR2 YYDKDF (reference sequence). The CDR3 region is CATSSLAGGDYNEQFF. The DNA of the CDR3 is TGTGCCACCAGCAGCCTAGCGGGGGGGGACTACAATGAGCAGTTCTTC.

As for this clonotype: A read error is possible here, since a much larger clone lies one base away. This chain uses TRBV7-8 with TRBJ2-1; D possibly corresponds to TRBD2 (6 bases). The CDR3 has 15 residues. The V gene's germline CDR1 is SGHVS and CDR2 FQNEAQ. The CDR3 sequence: CASSLDGSSYNEQLF. In DNA, the CDR3 is TGTGCCAGCAGCTTAGACGGGAGCTCCTACAATGAGCAGCTCTTC.

This clonotype was seen many times. This chain connects TRBV7-2 to TRBJ2-5; 8 nucleotides line up with TRBD2. The germline gives CDR1 SGHTA, CDR2 FQGNSA. V was pared by 5 bases and J by 5 bases, with 4 bases of the junction left unmatched. The CDR3 sequence is 13 residues long. In DNA, the CDR3 is TGTGCCAGCAGCGCCCCGGGGGGGGAGACCCAGTACTTC. Translated, it gives CASSAPGGETQYF.

J is TRBJ2-3 and V is TRBV7-8; D unclear. The CDR3 runs 14 residues. Between the trimmed V and J ends, which lost 4 bases and 0 bases, there was a span of 8 bases. Looked up from germline, CDR1 is SGHVS and CDR2 is FQNEAQ. CDR3 region: CASSSAPSTDTQYF. CDR3 nucleotide sequence: TGTGCCAGCAGCTCCGCCCCTAGCACAGATACGCAGTATTTT. Full variable domain (rest looked up from reference TRBV7-8 and TRBJ2-3): GAGVSQSPRYKVAKRGQDVALRCDPISGHVSLFWYQQALGQGPEFLTYFQNEAQLDKSGLPSDRFFAERPEGSVSTLKIQRTQQEDSAVYLCASSSAPSTDTQYFGPGTRLTVL.

This clonotype was found a few times. The rearrangement links TRBV27 to TRBJ2-3, with 8 bases lining up with TRBD2. The CDR3 sequence is 15 residues long. Germline-derived CDR1 and CDR2 are MNHEY and SMNVEV (reference sequence). The trim removed 3 bases at V and 4 bases at J, leaving 6 bases unmatched. The CDR3 DNA is TGTGCCAGCAGTTTCCTAGCGGGTACCTCAGATACGCAGTATTTT. Residues: CASSFLAGTSDTQYF.

V is TRBV7-3 and J is TRBJ1-3, with TRBD1 matching 7 bases. CDR3 length: 15 residues. Germline V gene lookup returns CDR1 SGHTA and CDR2 FQGTGA. V was clipped by 5 bases and J by 0 bases; unmatched bases: 4. In DNA form, the CDR3 reads TGTGCCAGCAGCGCCGACAGGGCCTCTGGAAACACCATATATTTT. Amino acids: CASSADRASGNTIYF.